Following are 19 T cell receptor beta chains from one sample sequenced in a study of T cells in Graves' hyperthyroidism and ophthalmopathy. Amplified TCR beta CDR3 regions came from RNA transcripts. First-round RT-PCR with HTBI primers amplified the TCR CDR3 region. Each CDR3 protein gets one entry after TCRdb re-called the multiplex PCR reads with MiXCR. The table lists hundreds of thousands of distinct CDR3 sequences, roughly 40% of them singletons, with 7% to 10% in the top ten. Input material: blood. The receptors were sampled from a man younger than 35 with Graves' hyperthyroidism.

This chain uses TRBV20-1 with TRBJ1-5, with D possibly matching TRBD1 (6 bases). There are 14 residues in the CDR3. V dropped 0 bases and J dropped 4 bases, with 10 bases sitting between them. Germline CDR1 reads DFQATT; CDR2 reads SNEGSKA (reference sequence). DNA for the CDR3: TGCAGTGCTAGAGACCCCACAGGGAATCAGCCCCAGCATTTT. It yields the protein CSARDPTGNQPQHF.

The V call is TRBV6-5, the J call TRBJ1-1, with D tentatively TRBD1 (5 bases). V was clipped by 5 bases and J by 2 bases, with 12 bases between them. The length of the CDR3 is 14 residues. The germline V gene encodes CDR1 MNHEY and CDR2 SVGAGI. The CDR3 spells CASSTPGLNTEAFF. DNA for the CDR3: TGTGCCAGCAGTACTCCGGGACTAAACACTGAAGCTTTCTTT.

The chain is built from TRBV19 and TRBJ1-4, with D possibly being TRBD1 (5 bases). The germline V gene has CDR1 LNHDA and CDR2 SQIVND (reference sequence). The CDR3 runs 14 residues. The V end was cut by 4 bases, the J end by 4 bases, with 10 bases between. CDR3 in DNA: TGTGCCAGTAGTACGGGACCGCTTAATGAAAAACTGTTTTTT. Protein sequence: CASSTGPLNEKLFF.

As for this clonotype: A read error may be the cause here, since a much bigger clone is one base away. The V and J genes are TRBV20-1 and TRBJ2-7, with D possibly matching TRBD2 (5 bases). The CDR3 spans 13 residues. Germline CDR1 reads DFQATT; CDR2 reads SNEGSKA (reference sequence). The CDR3, as DNA: TGCGGTGCTAGTATTAGGGAGTCCTACGAGCAGTACTTC. Protein: CGASIRESYEQYF.

This clonotype was observed a few times. CDR3: CSARRTGRGELFF. The DNA of the CDR3 is TGCAGTGCTAGGCGAACGGGGAGGGGGGAGCTGTTTTTT. The chain links TRBV20-1 to TRBJ2-2; weak D call: TRBD2 (6 bases). V was pared by 3 bases and J by 8 bases, with 13 bases between. The length of the CDR3 is 13 residues. CDR1 and CDR2 (germline): DFQATT, SNEGSKA (reference sequence).

This clonotype was detected many times. A junction end diverges from the germline sequence, so it may reflect a read error. This chain connects TRBV5-8 to TRBJ1-1, with TRBD1 matching over 7 bases. CDR1 is SGHTS, CDR2 YDEGEE, per germline. The CDR3 totals 14 residues. The CDR3 sequence is CASRLGQTNTEAFF. The CDR3, as DNA: TGTGCCAGCAGGTTGGGACAGACGAACACTGAAGCTTTCTTT.

The sample holds one count of this clonotype. This may stem from a read error, because a much larger clone lies one nucleotide away. The CDR3 loop is CASRAPSSGAYEQYF. The DNA of the CDR3 is TGTGCCAGCAGGGCCCCCAGTAGCGGAGCCTACGAGCAGTACTTC. V is TRBV2 and J is TRBJ2-5; D may be TRBD2 (6 bases). The J call is doubtful: the DNA matches TRBJ2-7 better. The V gene's germline CDR1 is SNHLY and CDR2 FYNNEI. This CDR3 is 15 amino acids long.

To note about this clonotype: A much larger clone differs from this one at a single base, so this may be a read error. The chain is built from TRBV7-3 and TRBJ2-5, with D perhaps being TRBD1 or TRBD2 (7 bases each). The CDR3 length is 14 residues. CDR1 is SGHTA and CDR2 is FQGTGA in the germline V gene. The CDR3 sequence: CASSPAGGGEAQYF. CDR3 nucleotides: TGTGCCAGCAGCCCTGCAGGGGGGGGAGAGGCCCAGTACTTC.

This clonotype was seen repeatedly, ten times or more. J is TRBJ2-7 and V is TRBV2; maybe TRBD1 (5 bases). CDR3 size: 14 residues. Trimming pared 1 base from V and 3 bases from J, leaving 10 bases between. Germline V gene sequence: CDR1 SNHLY, CDR2 FYNNEI. The CDR3 coding sequence is TGTGCCAGCAGTGAAGACAGGAGCCTCTACGAGCAGTACTTC. Translated: CASSEDRSLYEQYF.

The chain uses TRBV7-2 and TRBJ2-7, with TRBD2 matching over 7 bases. In germline, CDR1 is SGHTA, CDR2 FQGNSA. Germline trimming cut 1 base from V and 7 bases from J; bases unmatched to any gene: 16. The CDR3 is made up of 17 amino acids. The CDR3, as DNA: TGTGCCAGCAGCTTAGGAGAGACTAGCCGTTCCCTCTGGGAGCAGTACTTC. Translating it yields CASSLGETSRSLWEQYF.

Details on this clonotype: A read error may account for a junction end that differs from germline. The chain uses TRBV5-4 and TRBJ1-1; D gene ambiguous. The CDR3 covers 16 residues. Looked up from germline, CDR1 is SGHNT and CDR2 is YYREEE (reference sequence). The CDR3 here is CVSSQDNDWTNTEAFF. The CDR3 DNA reads as TGCGTCAGCAGCCAAGATAATGACTGGACGAACACTGAAGCTTTCTTT.

This clonotype occurred a few times. At one of its ends the junction is not consistent with the germline gene, which may arise from a read error. The V call is TRBV7-9, the J call TRBJ2-7; D not certain. Germline CDR1 reads SEHNR; CDR2 reads FQNEAQ (reference sequence). The length of the CDR3 is 12 residues. CDR3 residues: CASSQEHNEQYF. CDR3 DNA sequence: TGCGCCAGCAGCCAAGAACACAACGAGCAGTACTTC.

The chain couples TRBV4-1 to TRBJ2-7; 10 positions agree with TRBD1. Germline CDR1 is MGHRA and CDR2 is YSYEKL. After removal of 5 bases from V and 5 bases from J, the junction contained 9 bases not matched to a gene. CDR3 length: 15 residues. The CDR3 nucleotides read TGCGCCAGCAGCTTCAGGGGGACAGGGGACCACGAGCAGTACTTC. Translating it yields CASSFRGTGDHEQYF.

This chain joins TRBV12-5 and TRBJ2-7; D might be TRBD2 (5 bases). CDR3 size: 15 residues. Germline values: CDR1 LGHNT, CDR2 FRNRAP. Trimming cost V 0 bases and J 4 bases, with 13 bases left between them. The CDR3 spells CASGLVLGRGYEQYF. CDR3 sequence (DNA): TGTGCTAGTGGTTTGGTACTTGGGAGAGGATACGAGCAGTACTTC.

The chain carries TRBV7-2 and TRBJ2-6; D remains ambiguous. This CDR3 has 17 residues. The germline V and J ends were trimmed by 1 base and 0 bases, with 10 bases remaining between them. The V gene's germline CDR1 is SGHTA and CDR2 FQGNSA. CDR3 loop: CASSLGAGPSGANVLTF. CDR3 bases: TGTGCCAGCAGCTTAGGGGCAGGTCCCTCTGGGGCCAACGTCCTGACTTTC.

In this sample, this clonotype turned up a few times. This chain joins TRBV19 and TRBJ2-7; possible D gene TRBD2, 6 bases. The ends were cut back, 4 bases at V and 1 base at J, with 14 bases in the middle. Germline V gives CDR1 LNHDA, CDR2 SQIVND (reference sequence). The CDR3 spans 15 residues. The CDR3 region is CASSTTAGRSYEQYF. The DNA for the CDR3 is TGTGCCAGTAGTACAACCGCCGGGAGATCCTACGAGCAGTACTTC.

This clonotype was recorded a few times. The chain couples TRBV5-1 to TRBJ1-1; D gene ambiguous. Germline V gene lookup returns CDR1 SGHRS and CDR2 YFSETQ. V lost 3 bases to trimming and J lost 4 bases, with 10 bases between them. The CDR3 consists of 13 residues. The CDR3 nucleotides read TGCGCCAGCAGCTGCCACAAGGGCACTGAAGCTTTCTTT. Residues: CASSCHKGTEAFF. Variable domain in full (rest from reference TRBV5-1 and TRBJ1-1): KAGVTQTPRYLIKTRGQQVTLSCSPISGHRSVSWYQQTPGQGLQFLFEYFSETQRNKGNFPGRFSGRQFSNSRSEMNVSTLELGDSALYLCASSCHKGTEAFFGQGTRLTVV.

In this sample, this clonotype turned up a few times. The V call is TRBV5-1, the J call TRBJ2-5; D not certain. The germline V gene has CDR1 SGHRS and CDR2 YFSETQ. The CDR3 consists of 15 residues. Trimming took 5 bases from V and 1 from J, leaving 15 bases between them. In DNA form, the CDR3 reads TGCGCCAGCAGTAACCCTTTGGGCAGCCAAGAGACCCAGTACTTC. As protein: CASSNPLGSQETQYF. Together with reference TRBV5-1 and TRBJ2-5, the CDR3 gives the full variable domain: KAGVTQTPRYLIKTRGQQVTLSCSPISGHRSVSWYQQTPGQGLQFLFEYFSETQRNKGNFPGRFSGRQFSNSRSEMNVSTLELGDSALYLCASSNPLGSQETQYFGPGTRLLVL.

This rearrangement joins TRBV19 to TRBJ1-3; D gene unclear. Germline lookup yields CDR1 LNHDA and CDR2 SQIVND (reference sequence). V was cut by 6 bases and J by 6 bases, with 12 bases left in between. CDR3 length equals 13 residues. The CDR3 loop reads CASSRGTANTIYF. Written as DNA, the CDR3 is TGTGCCAGTAGCCGTGGAACTGCAAACACCATATATTTT.